This T cell receptor (beta chain) is from a study of blood T cell repertoires in COVID-19. The wider study: There were acute and convalescent COVID-19 samples, and they came from the United States, Italy and Spain.

Only in-frame clones appear in the TCRdb table, and some are missing; sequencing was by immunoSEQ multiplex PCR. The sample holds around 200,000 clones, just over 85% seen once. The age range of participants was about 18 to 95 years, with residence in about two dozen US areas. Grouping used clinical history reported by participants in a survey and questionnaire. The CDR3 is 14 amino acids. V was cut by 6 bases and J by 4 bases, with 13 bases left in between. Germline CDR1 and CDR2: LNHNV and YYDKDF (reference sequence). The rearrangement links TRBV15 to TRBJ2-1; perhaps TRBD2 as D (5 bases). The material sequenced was PBMCs or T cells enriched from blood (not recorded which). The receptor was isolated from a woman in her forties with acute COVID-19. CDR3 nucleotides: TGTGCCACCAGGGGAGTGGCAGAATACAATGAGCAGTTCTTC. Translation: CATRGVAEYNEQFF.